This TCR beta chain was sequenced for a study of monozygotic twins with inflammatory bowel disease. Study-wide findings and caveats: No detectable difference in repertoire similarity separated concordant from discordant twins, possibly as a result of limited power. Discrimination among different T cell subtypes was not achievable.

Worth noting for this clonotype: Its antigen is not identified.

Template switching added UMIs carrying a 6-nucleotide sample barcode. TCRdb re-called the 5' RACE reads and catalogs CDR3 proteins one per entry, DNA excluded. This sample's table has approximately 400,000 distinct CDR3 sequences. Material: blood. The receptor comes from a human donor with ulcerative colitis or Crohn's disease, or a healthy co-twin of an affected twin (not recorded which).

The CDR3 spells CASSTQSMNTEAFF. The rearrangement uses TRBV5-4 and TRBJ1-1. Germline V gives CDR1 SGHNT, CDR2 YYREEE (reference sequence). This CDR3 spans 14 amino acids.